The text below deals with one T cell receptor beta chain. Its recognized antigen is unknown. Nothing much larger sits one base from this clone, and base qualities are not available. Other nucleotide sequences in the sample specify the same CDR3. The data are from a study of T cell responses to AZD1222 COVID-19 vaccine (dated by TCRdb to the early 2020s). Background on the whole study: AZD1222 recipients given second doses at about 4 weeks or at about 12 weeks were pooled, since spike-specific TCR depth and breadth were not found to differ between the two schedules. Enrollment into the trials was organized by age into subgroups of 18-55, 56-69 and 70-plus years, and those subgroups contained approximately 150, 30 and 60 TCR-sequenced participants, respectively. TCR sequencing was performed for more than 230 trial participants, of whom about 210 were given two doses of AZD1222 and around 25 were given two doses of MenACWY control vaccine.

Via the germline V gene, CDR1 is SGHRS and CDR2 YFSETQ. Trimming at the junction amounts to 4 bases on V and 4 bases on J, and the germline ends lie 15 bases apart. Including cysteine and phenylalanine, the CDR3 has 14 amino acids. Just CDR3 DNA is preserved here, 42 bases in frame from base 1. What the study reported, not specific to this receptor: Vaccine-associated CD4 TCRs spanned the whole spike protein, with dominant responses in regions 160-218 and 743-854. Because no samples from the day 14 peak response were available, repertoires could be characterized only after the peak T cell response. The 56-69-year group was small, and its depth increase did not reach significance, likely because of low power. Participants were mostly white British, with more females than males. The authors suggested clonal diversity may have been underestimated. Reportedly, close to half of the unique spike-specific TCRs recognized epitopes lying outside the regions that are mutated in the B.1.351 and B.1.1.7 variants. After two AZD1222 doses, spike-specific TCR breadth and depth were significantly higher than at day 0 and than in MenACWY recipients. Only six AZD1222 recipients were SARS-CoV-2 seropositive at baseline, limiting conclusions about previously exposed vaccinees.

The sample's time point label, in plain terms: baseline before first vaccination. Vaccinee samples came from UK trials COV001 and COV002, including a single-blind randomized controlled phase 2/3 trial of AZD1222 (ChAdOx1 nCoV-19) in healthy adults. For TCRbeta chain sequencing, PBMC samples were collected from trial participants at day 0 and at day 28 after the second dose. The CDR3 regions of human TCRbeta chains were analyzed by immunosequencing. The authors' analysis ran thus. TCRs in the repertoires were matched against a reference library of SARS-CoV-2-specific TCRs that had been generated with the MIRA antigen-specificity platform. Breadth was defined as the fraction of unique TCRs that were SARS-CoV-2-associated. Depth was defined as the fraction of total T cells that were SARS-CoV-2-associated. Each spike-specific TCR was assigned to its reactive spike region and to a CD4 or CD8 class using the MIRA data. Log10-transformed breadth and depth values were compared by one-way ANOVA with Sidak's multiple comparisons tests. TCRdb stores this immuneACCESS table with in-frame sequences only. Part of the clones is absent; in the studies checked, under half of the shortfall reflects unresolved V genes, and no reason is known for the rest. From that table come the V and J calls and clone size; the DNA was used to work out D and trimming. The sample table records 130,000 to 150,000 clones; roughly 92% of these occur just once. Together, the top ten hold approximately 1.7% of the sample.

Sequences were derived from peripheral blood, sampled on day 0 of AZD1222 vaccination. This clonotype was sampled from an adult in good health. Here the chain combines TRBV5-1 and TRBJ2-7; the D gene cannot be resolved beyond TRBD1 or TRBD2, each matching 7 bases. The CDR3: CASSVSGGGYEQYF. The DNA is TGCGCCAGCAGCGTGTCAGGGGGGGGGTACGAGCAGTACTTC.